The 22 T cell receptor beta chains in this list originate from one sample, sequenced in a study of blood T cell repertoires in COVID-19. Sequencing was performed with immunoSEQ multiplex PCR; in TCRdb, only in-frame clones are kept and a portion is missing. The sample yields around 95,000 clones, 85% seen once. Sequencing was performed on peripheral blood. Receptors were obtained from a human donor in a cohort sampled during active COVID-19.

The chain joins TRBV19 to TRBJ1-1, with D tentatively TRBD1 (6 bases). CDR1 and CDR2 (germline): LNHDA, SQIVND (reference sequence). Between the trimmed V and J ends, which lost 7 bases and 1 base, there was a span of 13 bases. The CDR3 sequence is 14 residues long. CDR3 in amino acids: CASKTGFGNTEAFF. The CDR3 DNA reads as TGTGCCAGTAAGACAGGATTTGGGAACACTGAAGCTTTCTTT.

J is TRBJ1-2 and V is TRBV5-1, with D possibly TRBD1 on 6 matching bases. The germline V gene has CDR1 SGHRS and CDR2 YFSETQ. CDR3 length: 15 amino acids. Trimming left V 1 base short and J 4 bases short, with 14 bases between. The CDR3 sequence is CASSLSGAQSYGYTF. The CDR3 nucleotides read TGCGCCAGCAGCTTGTCAGGGGCGCAGAGCTATGGCTACACCTTC.

This rearrangement joins TRBV6-6 to TRBJ2-4, with TRBD2 matching over 8 bases. In germline, CDR1 is MNHNY, CDR2 SVGAGI (reference sequence). The trim removed 2 bases at V and 8 bases at J, leaving 5 bases unmatched. The CDR3 extends over 14 amino acids. The CDR3 loop reads CASSYPTSEDIQYF. CDR3 bases: TGTGCCAGCAGTTACCCGACTAGCGAGGACATTCAGTACTTC.

V is TRBV5-1 and J is TRBJ2-6; 7 bases agree with TRBD1. V lost 0 bases to trimming and J lost 0 bases; unmatched junction nucleotides: 3. This CDR3 has 17 residues. The germline gives CDR1 SGHRS, CDR2 YFSETQ. CDR3 in DNA: TGCGCCAGCAGCTTGGTAGGGACAGCCTCTGGGGCCAACGTCCTGACTTTC. Translating it yields CASSLVGTASGANVLTF.

The gene calls are TRBV7-2 and TRBJ1-4; weak D call: TRBD1 (5 bases). V shed 1 base and J shed 7 bases, with 10 bases lying between them. Per germline, CDR1 SGHTA and CDR2 FQGNSA. CDR3 length equals 14 residues. This chain's CDR3 is CASSLDRLGEKLFF. CDR3 in DNA: TGTGCCAGCAGCTTAGACAGGTTAGGTGAAAAACTGTTTTTT.

The gene calls are TRBV10-2 and TRBJ2-2, with 8 nucleotides matching TRBD1. Per the germline V gene, CDR1 is WSHSY and CDR2 is SAAADI. Losses at the gene ends were 8 bases for V and 2 bases for J; bases not matched to a gene: 7. The CDR3 loop spans 15 amino acids. The CDR3 DNA reads as TGCGCCAGCCGCTGGGACAGGCAAAACACCGGGGAGCTGTTTTTT. Encoded protein: CASRWDRQNTGELFF.

CDR3 protein: CASSPTPGPLSYEQYF. The CDR3 nucleotides are TGTGCCAGCAGCCCTACACCAGGGCCGTTATCCTACGAGCAGTACTTC. This chain links TRBV3-1 (or the pseudogene TRBV3-2) with TRBJ2-7; D possibly corresponds to TRBD1 (5 bases). The germline CDR1 and CDR2 sequences are LGHDT and YNNKEL (reference sequence). CDR3 length: 16 amino acids. With 4 bases removed from V and 1 base from J, the gap between germline ends came to 17 bases.

The chain has TRBV3-1 (or the pseudogene TRBV3-2) and TRBJ2-7; possible D gene TRBD2, 6 bases. Between the trimmed V and J ends, which lost 4 bases and 4 bases, there was a span of 17 bases. This CDR3 region has 15 residues. The germline gives CDR1 LGHDT, CDR2 YNNKEL (reference sequence). DNA of the CDR3: TGTGCCAGCAGCCGTTCATCGGGACTCGCTTACGAGCAGTACTTC. Encoded protein: CASSRSSGLAYEQYF.

DNA for the CDR3: TGTGCCAGCAGCACCTTGGAGGGCCACACCGGGGAGCTGTTTTTT. Encoded protein: CASSTLEGHTGELFF. The chain combines TRBV5-6 with TRBJ2-2, with D possibly matching TRBD2 (6 bases). This CDR3 is 15 amino acids long. CDR1 is SGHDT, CDR2 YYEEEE, per germline. The V and J ends lost 4 bases and 3 bases respectively, with 13 bases between them. Together with reference TRBV5-6 and TRBJ2-2, the CDR3 gives the full variable domain: DAGVTQSPTHLIKTRGQQVTLRCSPKSGHDTVSWYQQALGQGPQFIFQYYEEEERQRGNFPDRFSGHQFPNYSSELNVNALLLGDSALYLCASSTLEGHTGELFFGEGSRLTVL.

The chain carries TRBV7-9 and TRBJ2-5; TRBD2 might be the D (5 bases). Germline V CDR1 and CDR2: SEHNR, FQNEAQ (reference sequence). The CDR3 extends over 15 amino acids. V was trimmed by 2 bases and J by 4 bases, leaving 14 bases between them. CDR3 sequence reads: CASSLRGQLVETQYF. Written as DNA, the CDR3 is TGTGCCAGCAGCTTACGGGGTCAGTTGGTAGAGACCCAGTACTTC.

The rearrangement links TRBV6-1 to TRBJ2-5, with TRBD1 matching 8 bases. CDR1 is MNHNS and CDR2 is SASEGT in the germline V gene. The CDR3 extends over 15 amino acids. J lost 5 bases, V lost 2 bases, and 7 bases had no gene match. The CDR3 DNA reads as TGTGCCAGCAGTGAAATGCAGGGGGCTTGGGAGACCCAGTACTTC. Translating it yields CASSEMQGAWETQYF.

CDR3 protein: CASSLLAGQGYGYTF. CDR3 bases: TGTGCCAGCAGTTTATTGGCAGGGCAGGGCTATGGCTACACCTTC. J is TRBJ1-2 and V is TRBV28; possibly TRBD1 for D (5 bases). The V gene lost 1 base and the J gene lost 4 bases, with 13 bases spanning the gap. The CDR3 extends over 15 amino acids. From germline, CDR1 is MDHEN and CDR2 SYDVKM.

The gene calls are TRBV7-2 and TRBJ2-3; 14 bases map to TRBD2. This CDR3 spans 17 amino acids. CDR1 and CDR2 (germline): SGHTA, FQGNSA. V trimming: 1 base; J trimming: 5 bases; junction bases outside the gene matches: 5. CDR3: CASSLGLAGGPVDTQYF. The CDR3, as DNA: TGTGCCAGCAGCTTAGGACTAGCGGGGGGGCCGGTAGATACGCAGTATTTT.

The V call is TRBV11-2, the J call TRBJ1-2, with D possibly matching TRBD1 (5 bases). V lost 5 bases and J lost 7, with 17 bases in between. This CDR3 region has 14 residues. Germline V CDR1 and CDR2: SGHAT, FQNNGV. The CDR3 reads CASSPFGRAIGYTF. Here the CDR3 DNA reads TGTGCCAGCAGCCCTTTCGGCAGGGCGATTGGCTACACCTTC.

The gene calls are TRBV19 and TRBJ2-5; 8 bases are a match to TRBD2. The germline V gene encodes CDR1 LNHDA and CDR2 SQIVND (reference sequence). With 2 bases clipped from V and 1 base from J, the junction kept 3 bases outside the gene matches. The CDR3 totals 15 residues. The CDR3 nucleotides are TGTGCCAGTAGTATAAGCGGGGGTTCCCAAGAGACCCAGTACTTC. This gives the protein CASSISGGSQETQYF.

The chain combines TRBV5-5 with TRBJ1-6; perhaps TRBD1 as D (5 bases). The CDR3 length is 15 residues. CDR1 SGHKS and CDR2 YYEKEE come from the germline V gene (reference sequence). V was clipped by 1 base and J by 10 bases, with 15 bases between them. CDR3 amino acids: CASSLSPGKESPLHF. The CDR3 coding sequence is TGTGCCAGCAGCTTGAGCCCAGGGAAGGAGTCACCCCTCCACTTT.

The chain carries TRBV5-8 and TRBJ2-1; 8 bases are a match to TRBD1. This CDR3 has 13 residues. V lost 2 bases, J lost 7 bases, and 2 bases stayed unmatched. CDR1 and CDR2 (germline): SGHTS, YDEGEE. This CDR3 is CASSFRGQNEQFF. CDR3 coding DNA: TGTGCCAGCAGCTTCAGGGGGCAGAATGAGCAGTTCTTC.

The chain combines TRBV2 with TRBJ2-7; D gene ambiguous. The germline CDR1 and CDR2 sequences are SNHLY and FYNNEI. The CDR3 has 14 amino acids. The V gene lost 6 bases and the J gene lost 6 bases, with 18 bases spanning the gap. The CDR3 protein is CASRVTVTASEQYF. The CDR3, as DNA: TGTGCCAGCAGAGTCACAGTTACGGCGTCCGAGCAGTACTTC.

V is TRBV18 and J is TRBJ2-1, with 11 positions matching TRBD2. Germline V CDR1 and CDR2: KGHSH, LQKENI. V was clipped by 6 bases and J by 5 bases; unmatched bases: 12. The CDR3 has 17 residues. As DNA, the CDR3 is TGTGCCAGCTCCCGACCCGGTATAGCGGGGGGGAACAATGAGCAGTTCTTC. It encodes CASSRPGIAGGNNEQFF.

The chain's CDR3 is CATSDPRDITNIQYF. The CDR3 DNA reads as TGTGCCACCAGTGACCCACGGGACATAACAAACATTCAGTACTTC. The chain links TRBV24-1 to TRBJ2-4; a possible D gene is TRBD1 (6 bases). CDR1 KGHDR and CDR2 SFDVKD come from the germline V gene. Trimming pared 4 bases from V and 6 bases from J, leaving 15 bases between. The CDR3 consists of 15 residues.

The rearrangement links TRBV19 to TRBJ1-2, with 9 bases aligning to TRBD1. The V gene end was trimmed by 3 bases and the J gene end by 7 bases; junction bases not matched to a gene: 9. Germline CDR1 is LNHDA and CDR2 is SQIVND (reference sequence). The CDR3 is 15 residues long. Here the CDR3 reads CASSMTQTGGAGYTF. For the CDR3, the DNA is TGTGCCAGTAGTATGACCCAAACAGGGGGCGCTGGCTACACCTTC.

The chain links TRBV11-2 to TRBJ2-7, with 8 bases that match TRBD1. V lost 3 bases and J lost 1; bases outside the gene matches: 8. This CDR3 contains 16 residues. CDR1 is SGHAT, CDR2 FQNNGV, per germline. The CDR3 sequence: CASSFSRGQASYEQYF. CDR3 DNA: TGTGCCAGCAGCTTTAGTCGGGGACAGGCGTCCTACGAGCAGTACTTC.